The 24 T cell receptor beta chains in this list originate from one sample, sequenced in a study of blood T cell repertoires in COVID-19. The table came from immunoSEQ multiplex PCR; TCRdb's copy has only in-frame clones and leaves some out. The table includes 390,000 or so clones, roughly 90% detected once. The sample consisted of peripheral blood. The source is a young woman with active or convalescent COVID-19.

This clone is a singleton in its sample. This chain joins TRBV18 and TRBJ1-5, with a possible D match to TRBD1 (5 bases). CDR3 length equals 15 residues. CDR1 and CDR2 (germline): KGHSH, LQKENI. Trimming took 1 base from V and 8 from J, leaving 15 bases between them. CDR3 residues: CASSPLAGGGKPQHF. CDR3 DNA: TGTGCCAGCTCACCACTTGCGGGGGGTGGAAAGCCCCAGCATTTT. Supplemented by reference TRBV18 and TRBJ1-5, the full variable domain reads NAGVMQNPRHLVRRRGQEARLRCSPMKGHSHVYWYRQLPEEGLKFMVYLQKENIIDESGMPKERFSAEFPKEGPSILRIQQVVRGDSAAYFCASSPLAGGGKPQHFGDGTRLSIL.

The rearrangement joins TRBV6-1 to TRBJ1-3, with a tentative D call TRBD1 (5 bases). The CDR3 length is 14 residues. In germline, CDR1 is MNHNS, CDR2 SASEGT. V dropped 2 bases and J dropped 2 bases, with 7 bases sitting between them. CDR3 sequence reads: CASSEQGTGNTIYF. The CDR3 nucleotides are TGTGCCAGCAGTGAACAGGGAACTGGAAACACCATATATTTT.

J is TRBJ1-1 and V is TRBV10-3, with 8 bases lining up with TRBD1. Germline lookup yields CDR1 ENHRY and CDR2 SYGVKD. The V gene end was trimmed by 4 bases and the J gene end by 1 base; junction bases not matched to a gene: 2. The CDR3 length is 14 residues. The CDR3 nucleotides read TGTGCCATCAGTGTTGACAGGGGGAACACTGAAGCTTTCTTT. It specifies CAISVDRGNTEAFF.

This chain links TRBV3-1 (or the pseudogene TRBV3-2) with TRBJ2-2; the match to TRBD1 covers 7 bases. CDR1 LGHDT and CDR2 YNNKEL come from the germline V gene (reference sequence). V lost 4 bases, J lost 1 base, and 0 bases stayed unmatched. This CDR3 region has 14 residues. In DNA form, the CDR3 reads TGTGCCAGCAGCCGGGACAGGAACACCGGGGAGCTGTTTTTT. It specifies CASSRDRNTGELFF.

The rearrangement uses TRBV2 and TRBJ1-2; 8 positions agree with TRBD1. CDR1 is SNHLY and CDR2 is FYNNEI in the germline V gene. J lost 8 bases, V lost 3 bases, and 5 bases had no gene match. There are 13 residues in the CDR3. CDR3 in amino acids: CASSEQGAGGYTF. DNA for the CDR3: TGTGCCAGCAGTGAGCAGGGGGCCGGGGGCTACACCTTC.

This clone was recorded a few times. This CDR3 is also generated by other DNA sequences in the sample. The CDR3 nucleotides read TGCGCCAGCAGCTTGGCGGGGGTTAGCAATCAGCCCCAGCATTTT. Translated: CASSLAGVSNQPQHF. This chain links TRBV5-1 with TRBJ1-5; tentative D call: TRBD1 (5 bases). V dropped 0 bases and J dropped 0 bases, with 7 bases sitting between them. There are 15 residues in the CDR3. Germline lookup yields CDR1 SGHRS and CDR2 YFSETQ.

As for this clone: The same CDR3 can be traced to other DNA sequences in this sample. The genes are TRBV4-1 and TRBJ2-7, with 9 bases aligning to TRBD1. Germline V CDR1 and CDR2: MGHRA, YSYEKL. Trimming at V came to 3 bases and at J to 2 bases, leaving 2 bases not matched to a gene. The length of the CDR3 is 14 residues. The CDR3 DNA follows: TGCGCCAGCAGCCAGGGGACAGGGACCTACGAGCAGTACTTC. Translation gives CASSQGTGTYEQYF.

The V and J genes are TRBV2 and TRBJ2-7, with D perhaps matching TRBD2 (6 bases). The CDR3 is 16 amino acids. V was trimmed by 6 bases and J by 3 bases, leaving 21 bases between them. Germline CDR1 and CDR2: SNHLY and FYNNEI. CDR3 sequence: CASRPRLVAAIYEQYF. The CDR3 DNA is TGTGCCAGCAGACCCCGATTGGTAGCGGCCATCTACGAGCAGTACTTC.

The gene calls are TRBV11-2 and TRBJ2-1; D might be TRBD2 (5 bases). This CDR3 is 13 amino acids long. V was clipped by 1 base and J by 8 bases, with 9 bases between them. Germline lookup yields CDR1 SGHAT and CDR2 FQNNGV. Here the CDR3 DNA reads TGTGCCAGCAGCTTAGTCGGCGGGTATGAGCAGTTCTTC. Translation gives CASSLVGGYEQFF.

This clone was observed once. The V gene is TRBV2, the J gene TRBJ2-1; 8 bases map to TRBD2. Germline trimming cut 11 bases from V and 2 bases from J; bases unmatched to any gene: 8. Germline-derived CDR1 and CDR2 are SNHLY and FYNNEI. CDR3 size: 14 residues. CDR3 DNA: TGTGCCGGTCAAAGCGGGAGTCCCTACAATGAGCAGTTCTTC. Its protein is CAGQSGSPYNEQFF.

CDR3 nucleotides: TGCGCCAGCAGCTTGCGTCCAGTTTCCCCATCCTACAATGAGCAGTTCTTC. This translates into CASSLRPVSPSYNEQFF. This rearrangement joins TRBV5-1 to TRBJ2-1; D not resolved. The CDR3 has 17 amino acids. V dropped 1 base and J dropped 1 base, with 15 bases sitting between them. The germline V gene encodes CDR1 SGHRS and CDR2 YFSETQ.

V gene TRBV6-4 combines with J gene TRBJ2-2; unclear D gene. CDR1 and CDR2 (germline): MRHNA, SNTAGT. The length of the CDR3 is 13 residues. V was pared by 4 bases and J by 0 bases, with 3 bases between. This CDR3 reads CASSAANTGELFF. CDR3 DNA sequence: TGTGCCAGCAGTGCGGCGAACACCGGGGAGCTGTTTTTT.

Comments on this clone: Other DNA sequences within the sample encode an identical CDR3. CDR3 loop: CASTSQGNTEAFF. CDR3 DNA sequence: TGCGCCAGCACTAGTCAGGGGAACACTGAAGCTTTCTTT. This rearrangement joins TRBV10-2 to TRBJ1-1; possibly TRBD1 for D (5 bases). Germline CDR1 reads WSHSY; CDR2 reads SAAADI. The CDR3 is made up of 13 amino acids. V dropped 7 bases and J dropped 1 base, with 10 bases sitting between them.

A single count supports this clone. CDR3 nucleotides: TGTGCCAGCAGCCAAGACATCGGTGATTCACCCCTCCACTTT. Residues: CASSQDIGDSPLHF. The V and J genes are TRBV3-1 (or the pseudogene TRBV3-2) and TRBJ1-6; D not resolved. This CDR3 has 14 residues. The germline V and J ends were trimmed by 0 bases and 8 bases, with 8 bases remaining between them. Germline CDR1 LGHDT, CDR2 YNNKEL (reference sequence).

Remarks on this clone: The sample carries other DNA sequences with the same CDR3. This chain joins TRBV27 and TRBJ1-1, with D unclear. The CDR3 sequence is 12 residues long. The V gene lost 5 bases and the J gene lost 2 bases, with 6 bases spanning the gap. CDR1 and CDR2 (germline): MNHEY, SMNVEV (reference sequence). CDR3 sequence reads: CASSTVNTEAFF. The CDR3 nucleotides are TGTGCCAGCAGTACAGTAAACACTGAAGCTTTCTTT.

This chain connects TRBV25-1 to TRBJ1-1; 12 bases fit TRBD1. After removal of 2 bases from V and 7 bases from J, the junction contained 5 bases not matched to a gene. Germline CDR1 and CDR2: MGHDK and SYGVNS. This CDR3 has 15 amino acids. CDR3: CASSEGGQGASEAFF. For the CDR3, the DNA is TGTGCCAGCAGTGAAGGGGGACAGGGGGCAAGTGAAGCTTTCTTT. Full variable domain (remainder filled in from reference TRBV25-1 and TRBJ1-1): EADIYQTPRYLVIGTGKKITLECSQTMGHDKMYWYQQDPGMELHLIHYSYGVNSTEKGDLSSESTVSRIRTEHFPLTLESARPSHTSQYLCASSEGGQGASEAFFGQGTRLTVV.

This clone appeared a single time. This chain connects TRBV6-2 or TRBV6-3 to TRBJ1-2, with TRBD1 matching 9 bases. This CDR3 has 15 residues. V was clipped by 2 bases and J by 5 bases; unmatched bases: 6. Germline V gives CDR1 MNHEY, CDR2 SVGEGT. The CDR3 loop reads CASSYGTGNLYGYTF. The CDR3 nucleotides read TGTGCCAGCAGTTACGGGACAGGGAACCTTTATGGCTACACCTTC.

This chain connects TRBV27 to TRBJ1-6; 7 bases match TRBD1. This CDR3 region has 14 residues. Germline V gene data show CDR1 as MNHEY and CDR2 as SMNVEV (reference sequence). Trimming removed 5 bases from V and 10 bases from J; junction bases left unmatched: 8. The DNA of the CDR3 is TGTGCCAGCAGTGCAAGACAGGGACGGTCACCCCTCCACTTT. It is translated as CASSARQGRSPLHF.

About this clone itself: This sequence may be a read error, since a much larger clone differs from it by one base. Different DNA sequences within this sample yield the same CDR3. CDR3 loop: CASSSSSYEQYF. The CDR3 DNA reads TGTGCCAGCAGCTCTAGCTCCTACGAGCAGTACTTC. The chain combines TRBV7-9 with TRBJ2-7, with unresolved D. The CDR3 extends over 12 amino acids. The V gene lost 4 bases and the J gene lost 0 bases, with 4 bases spanning the gap. The germline gives CDR1 SEHNR, CDR2 FQNEAQ (reference sequence).

This chain uses TRBV19 with TRBJ1-1, with D perhaps TRBD1 (6 bases). The CDR3 covers 14 residues. With 10 bases removed from V and 4 bases from J, the gap between germline ends came to 19 bases. Germline assignment: CDR1 LNHDA and CDR2 SQIVND (reference sequence). The CDR3 DNA follows: TGTGCCACAAAGGGGGACACAGGAATCACTGAAGCTTTCTTT. Residues: CATKGDTGITEAFF.

The V and J genes are TRBV11-2 and TRBJ2-7, with TRBD1 matching 7 bases. The CDR3 extends over 14 amino acids. V lost 8 bases to trimming and J lost 3 bases; unmatched junction nucleotides: 10. Germline assignment: CDR1 SGHAT and CDR2 FQNNGV. This CDR3 is CASSGQERIYEQYF. CDR3 DNA sequence: TGTGCCAGCTCCGGACAGGAGAGAATCTACGAGCAGTACTTC.

V usage is TRBV25-1 and J usage is TRBJ2-1, with a weak D call TRBD1 (5 bases). V lost 7 bases and J lost 6, with 19 bases in between. CDR3 length equals 15 residues. CDR1 is MGHDK and CDR2 is SYGVNS in the germline V gene. The CDR3 bases are TGTGCCAGCACTCTAGGGGCAGGTAATCGCAATGAGCAGTTCTTC. Its translation is CASTLGAGNRNEQFF.

The chain recombines TRBV4-1 with TRBJ2-1, with D perhaps matching TRBD1 (6 bases). Germline CDR1 is MGHRA and CDR2 is YSYEKL. The CDR3 loop spans 15 amino acids. V was trimmed by 3 bases and J by 9 bases, leaving 18 bases between them. The DNA for the CDR3 is TGCGCCAGCAGCCAGAACACAGCCCGAGGGGGTGAGCAGTTCTTC. Protein: CASSQNTARGGEQFF.

The rearrangement links TRBV19 to TRBJ2-5, with TRBD2 matching over 11 bases. The germline gives CDR1 LNHDA, CDR2 SQIVND (reference sequence). V lost 5 bases and J lost 2; bases outside the gene matches: 4. This CDR3 is built from 15 residues. CDR3 sequence: CASSATSGRQETQYF. CDR3 nucleotide sequence: TGTGCCAGTAGTGCAACTAGCGGGAGACAAGAGACCCAGTACTTC.